The 24 T cell receptor beta chains given below trace back to one sample, sequenced in a study of blood T cells in healthy people across ages. Primed by a sample-barcoded 5' primer and a J-beta primer mix, a second PCR proceeded for roughly 7 to 12 cycles. TCRdb passed the 5' RACE reads through MiXCR, listing each CDR3 protein once. The sample holds nearly 800,000 distinct CDR3 sequences, around a quarter seen once. These records were also assigned to another study, of T cells of mothers and their children.

Sample: blood. The receptors come from a boy under 18 in good health.

This clonotype came up a few times. The chain is built from TRBV5-1 and TRBJ2-5, with 12 bases identical to TRBD1. The CDR3 totals 16 residues. CDR1 SGHRS and CDR2 YFSETQ come from the germline V gene. With V trimmed by 4 bases and J by 6 bases, 10 bases remained unmatched. CDR3 sequence reads: CASSQWDRGLGKTQYF. The CDR3 bases are TGCGCCAGCAGCCAATGGGACAGGGGGCTTGGAAAGACCCAGTACTTC.

This chain links TRBV11-2 with TRBJ2-4; perhaps TRBD1 as D (6 bases). Looked up from germline, CDR1 is SGHAT and CDR2 is FQNNGV. V gave up 0 bases and J gave up 6 bases, with 21 bases separating them. CDR3 length: 18 residues. In DNA, the CDR3 is TGTGCCAGCAGCTTAGAAGCGGTGGGCAGGGGCGGTGGAAACATTCAGTACTTC. It encodes CASSLEAVGRGGGNIQYF. Full variable domain (rest looked up from reference TRBV11-2 and TRBJ2-4): EAGVAQSPRYKIIEKRQSVAFWCNPISGHATLYWYQQILGQGPKLLIQFQNNGVVDDSQLPKDRFSAERLKGVDSTLKIQPAKLEDSAVYLCASSLEAVGRGGGNIQYFGAGTRLSVL.

This clonotype was detected a few times. The J gene is TRBJ1-1, the V gene TRBV9; D is perhaps TRBD1 (6 bases). Germline loops: CDR1 SGDLS, CDR2 YYNGEE. This CDR3 is 14 amino acids long. Between the trimmed V and J ends, which lost 0 bases and 5 bases, there was a span of 11 bases. CDR3 protein: CASSVVGARTEAFF. The DNA for the CDR3 is TGTGCCAGCAGCGTAGTGGGGGCGCGGACTGAAGCTTTCTTT.

The J gene is TRBJ2-5, the V gene TRBV7-2; weak D call: TRBD1 (5 bases). The last part of the DNA fits TRBJ2-1 better; the J call may be wrong. CDR3 length: 14 amino acids. Looked up from germline, CDR1 is SGHTA and CDR2 is FQGNSA. CDR3 in amino acids: CASSPGRVSDEQFF. The CDR3 region has the DNA TGTGCCAGCAGCCCCGGCAGGGTAAGCGATGAGCAGTTCTTC.

The genes are TRBV4-1 and TRBJ1-1, with D uncertain. V was cut by 0 bases and J by 11 bases, with 13 bases left in between. This CDR3 comprises 13 residues. CDR1 is MGHRA, CDR2 YSYEKL, per germline. CDR3 amino acids: CASSQDPYIKAFF. The CDR3 nucleotides read TGCGCCAGCAGCCAAGATCCGTATATTAAGGCTTTCTTT.

This clonotype has only a few counts. The gene calls are TRBV29-1 and TRBJ1-1; weak D call: TRBD1 (6 bases). The CDR3 runs to 14 residues. V was pared by 6 bases and J by 6 bases, with 20 bases between. Germline loops: CDR1 SQVTM, CDR2 ANQGSEA. CDR3 sequence (DNA): TGCAGCGTAGCCTCAGGGGAGGCGAAAGCTGAAGCTTTCTTT. Translating it yields CSVASGEAKAEAFF. Full variable domain (remainder filled in from reference TRBV29-1 and TRBJ1-1): SAVISQKPSRDICQRGTSLTIQCQVDSQVTMMFWYRQQPGQSLTLIATANQGSEATYESGFVIDKFPISRPNLTFSTLTVSNMSPEDSSIYLCSVASGEAKAEAFFGQGTRLTVV.

This clonotype was seen more than once but under ten times. The chain has TRBV24-1 and TRBJ1-2, with 10 bases matching TRBD1. The CDR3 runs to 18 residues. The germline V gene has CDR1 KGHDR and CDR2 SFDVKD. Unmatched junction bases numbered 18, after V lost 4 bases and J lost 8 bases. For the CDR3, the DNA is TGTGCCACCAGTGACCCCGGACAGGGGGGTAGTATATCTGGAGGCTACACCTTC. It is translated as CATSDPGQGGSISGGYTF.

This clonotype occurred many times. CDR3 amino acids: CASSYGLGQETQYF. The CDR3 bases are TGTGCCAGCAGTTACGGGCTAGGACAAGAGACCCAGTACTTC. This chain joins TRBV6-5 and TRBJ2-5, with no clear D. Trimming shortened V by 2 bases and J by 2 bases, and 9 bases separated the two germline ends. The germline CDR1 and CDR2 sequences are MNHEY and SVGAGI. This CDR3 spans 14 amino acids.

V and J are TRBV25-1 and TRBJ2-7; D is uncertain. From germline, CDR1 is MGHDK and CDR2 SYGVNS. V lost 0 bases to trimming and J lost 5 bases, with 5 bases between them. The CDR3 length is 12 residues. CDR3 residues: CASSEYFDEQYF. CDR3 coding DNA: TGTGCCAGCAGTGAATATTTCGACGAGCAGTACTTC.

This chain connects TRBV27 to TRBJ2-6; TRBD1 matches 7 bases. Germline CDR1 MNHEY, CDR2 SMNVEV (reference sequence). The CDR3 extends over 17 amino acids. After removal of 6 bases from V and 2 bases from J, the junction contained 10 bases not matched to a gene. Here the CDR3 DNA reads TGTGCCAGCAGCCCAGACAGGGTTAAAACTGGGGCCAACGTCCTGACTTTC. It codes for CASSPDRVKTGANVLTF. The whole variable domain, remainder taken from reference TRBV27 and TRBJ2-6, is EAQVTQNPRYLITVTGKKLTVTCSQNMNHEYMSWYRQDPGLGLRQIYYSMNVEVTDKGDVPEGYKVSRKEKRNFPLILESPSPNQTSLYFCASSPDRVKTGANVLTFGAGSRLTVL.

The rearrangement uses TRBV4-1 and TRBJ1-2; 9 nucleotides match TRBD1. The CDR3 has 14 residues. Germline V gives CDR1 MGHRA, CDR2 YSYEKL. Trimming cost V 1 base and J 8 bases; bases outside gene matches: 5. The CDR3 coding sequence is TGCGCCAGCAGCCAAGTGGGACAGGGCGGAGGCTACACCTTC. It translates to CASSQVGQGGGYTF.

The chain uses TRBV7-2 and TRBJ1-5; D is unresolved. The CDR3 has 15 amino acids. Germline CDR1 reads SGHTA; CDR2 reads FQGNSA. V lost 1 base to trimming and J lost 0 bases, with 7 bases between them. CDR3 nucleotides: TGTGCCAGCAGCTTAGATGGGCGTAGCAATCAGCCCCAGCATTTT. It translates to CASSLDGRSNQPQHF.

The chain recombines TRBV5-1 with TRBJ2-4; 7 bases match TRBD1. After removal of 3 bases from V and 0 bases from J, the junction contained 6 bases not matched to a gene. The germline gives CDR1 SGHRS, CDR2 YFSETQ. The CDR3 loop spans 16 amino acids. The CDR3 DNA follows: TGCGCCAGCAGCTGGGACAGAAACATAGCCAAAAACATTCAGTACTTC. This codes for CASSWDRNIAKNIQYF.

The V and J genes are TRBV4-3 and TRBJ2-1; a possible D gene is TRBD1 (5 bases). The V gene's germline CDR1 is LGHNA and CDR2 YSLEER. V was pared by 0 bases and J by 4 bases, with 16 bases between. This CDR3 has 17 residues. The CDR3 loop is CASSQDDYRWTYNEQFF. In DNA form, the CDR3 reads TGCGCCAGCAGCCAAGATGATTACCGGTGGACATACAATGAGCAGTTCTTC.

This clonotype was found once. The chain has TRBV9 and TRBJ1-1; D is possibly TRBD1 (5 bases). Trimming removed 0 bases from V and 6 bases from J, with 12 bases in between. This CDR3 is built from 14 residues. Germline-derived CDR1 and CDR2 are SGDLS and YYNGEE. The CDR3 loop is CASSVAPGSAEAFF. DNA for the CDR3: TGTGCCAGCAGCGTAGCGCCAGGGAGCGCTGAAGCTTTCTTT.

This clonotype was counted between two and nine times. The chain carries TRBV5-1 and TRBJ2-1; 7 nucleotides agree with TRBD2. Germline CDR1 SGHRS, CDR2 YFSETQ. The CDR3 length is 14 residues. J gave up 4 bases and V 5 bases, and 6 bases lay outside the gene matches. CDR3 sequence reads: CASSVEREYNEQFF. CDR3 coding DNA: TGCGCCAGCAGTGTGGAGCGGGAATACAATGAGCAGTTCTTC.

The chain couples TRBV10-3 to TRBJ2-7; D gene unclear. The CDR3 covers 13 residues. Trimming took off 8 bases at V and 2 bases at J, with 13 bases between the two ends. Germline V lookup: CDR1 ENHRY, CDR2 SYGVKD. Here the CDR3 DNA reads TGTGCCATCCTAGAGGAAGGTGCCTACGAGCAGTACTTC. This translates into CAILEEGAYEQYF.

J is TRBJ1-1 and V is TRBV29-1; tentatively, D is TRBD1 (5 bases). The germline CDR1 and CDR2 sequences are SQVTM and ANQGSEA. Trimming pared 7 bases from V and 4 bases from J, leaving 16 bases between. The CDR3 spans 13 residues. CDR3 sequence (DNA): TGCAGCGCCCCGGGCGGGGGTCTCACTGAAGCTTTCTTT. This translates into CSAPGGGLTEAFF.

The CDR3 loop is CASRDHRVSYEQYF. The CDR3 DNA reads as TGTGCCAGCAGAGATCACAGGGTCTCCTACGAGCAGTACTTC. The chain couples TRBV12-3 or TRBV12-4 to TRBJ2-7; D may be TRBD1 (6 bases). The V gene lost 6 bases and the J gene lost 0 bases, with 12 bases spanning the gap. The CDR3 covers 14 residues.

V is TRBV6-6 and J is TRBJ1-2; tentatively, D is TRBD1 (5 bases). Per the germline V gene, CDR1 is MNHNY and CDR2 is SVGAGI (reference sequence). The CDR3 consists of 18 residues. With 0 bases removed from V and 4 bases from J, the gap between germline ends came to 21 bases. The CDR3 here is CASSYSMTPRDSRYGYTF. The DNA of the CDR3 is TGTGCCAGCAGTTACTCGATGACGCCGCGCGACAGCCGCTATGGCTACACCTTC.

This clonotype was seen a handful of times. This chain links TRBV20-1 with TRBJ2-7, with 11 positions matching TRBD2. Germline V gene data show CDR1 as DFQATT and CDR2 as SNEGSKA (reference sequence). This CDR3 is 16 amino acids long. V lost 1 base, J lost 0 bases, and 5 bases stayed unmatched. CDR3 nucleotide sequence: TGCAGTGCTAGAGTACTAGCGGGAGTTTCCTCCTACGAGCAGTACTTC. Amino acid sequence: CSARVLAGVSSYEQYF.

V is TRBV5-1 and J is TRBJ2-7, with a possible D match to TRBD1 (7 bases). The CDR3 covers 14 residues. Trimming removed 0 bases from V and 4 bases from J, with 11 bases in between. The germline V gene encodes CDR1 SGHRS and CDR2 YFSETQ. Here the CDR3 DNA reads TGCGCCAGCAGCTTGGAGGAGGGGGCATACGAGCAGTACTTC. This sequence encodes CASSLEEGAYEQYF.

The V gene is TRBV3-1, the J gene TRBJ2-7; perhaps TRBD2 as D (6 bases). Germline V gives CDR1 LGHDT, CDR2 YNNKEL (reference sequence). The ends were cut back, 3 bases at V and 0 bases at J, with 18 bases in the middle. This CDR3 region has 17 residues. The CDR3, as DNA: TGTGCCAGCAGCCATGGAGTCTTGACTAGGAGCTCCTACGAGCAGTACTTC. This codes for CASSHGVLTRSSYEQYF.

There are a few counts of this clonotype. This chain joins TRBV10-3 and TRBJ2-2; D may be TRBD1 (6 bases). The V gene's germline CDR1 is ENHRY and CDR2 SYGVKD. The germline V and J ends were trimmed by 9 bases and 0 bases, with 11 bases remaining between them. The CDR3 is 14 amino acids. The CDR3 region has the DNA TGTGCCATGGGAGACAGGACGAACACCGGGGAGCTGTTTTTT. This gives the protein CAMGDRTNTGELFF.